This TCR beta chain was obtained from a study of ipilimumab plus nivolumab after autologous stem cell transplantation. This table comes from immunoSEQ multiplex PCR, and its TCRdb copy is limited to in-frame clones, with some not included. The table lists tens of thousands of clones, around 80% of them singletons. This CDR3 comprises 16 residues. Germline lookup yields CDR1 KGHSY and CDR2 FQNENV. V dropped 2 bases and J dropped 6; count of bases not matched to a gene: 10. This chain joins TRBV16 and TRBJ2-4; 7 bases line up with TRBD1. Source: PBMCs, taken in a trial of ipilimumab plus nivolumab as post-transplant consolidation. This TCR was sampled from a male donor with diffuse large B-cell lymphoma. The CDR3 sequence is CASSQTPGAGGNIQYF. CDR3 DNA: TGTGCCAGCAGCCAAACCCCAGGGGCAGGGGGAAACATTCAGTACTTC.